A single sample gave rise to the 8 T cell receptor beta chains below, sequenced in a study of human T cells and chemical hapten exposure. Using its own MiXCR run on the RACE reads, TCRdb lists one record per CDR3 protein. Among more than 100,000 distinct CDR3 sequences, over 9% were seen once, and the ten largest hold 2% to 2.5%. As to time point: patch test 3, about 24 weeks after DPC sensitization. As to treatment: therapeutic diphenylcyclopropenone sensitization with weekly scalp DPC. The specimen comprised whole blood, sampled in connection with sensitization to the hapten diphenylcyclopropenone (DPC). The receptors were sampled from a woman in her forties or fifties with alopecia areata. Some clones in this sample may be carry-over from other donors' samples.

Only a few counts were recorded for this clonotype. The chain is built from TRBV5-6 and TRBJ2-4; possible D gene TRBD2, 5 bases. V lost 4 bases, J lost 1 base, and 9 bases lay in between. Germline V gene lookup returns CDR1 SGHDT and CDR2 YYEEEE. The CDR3 length is 14 residues. The CDR3 region is CASSSRGAKNIQYF. In DNA, the CDR3 is TGTGCCAGCAGCAGTAGAGGGGCCAAAAACATTCAGTACTTC.

In its sample, this clonotype was seen many times. The chain combines TRBV29-1 with TRBJ2-3; no clear D. The CDR3 loop spans 13 amino acids. The germline CDR1 and CDR2 sequences are SQVTM and ANQGSEA. V was shortened by 3 bases and J by 1 base, with 8 bases between the two germline ends. The CDR3 region is CSVDSLRTDTQYF. CDR3 sequence (DNA): TGCAGCGTTGATTCTCTTCGCACAGATACGCAGTATTTT.

The genes are TRBV2 and TRBJ2-1; unclear D gene. The CDR3 is made up of 12 amino acids. Germline assignment: CDR1 SNHLY and CDR2 FYNNEI. The V gene lost 2 bases and the J gene lost 9 bases, with 8 bases spanning the gap. The CDR3 coding sequence is TGTGCCAGCAGTGAAATGGGAACTGAGCAGTTCTTC. Translated: CASSEMGTEQFF. Combining the CDR3 with reference TRBV2 and TRBJ2-1 gives the whole variable domain EPEVTQTPSHQVTQMGQEVILRCVPISNHLYFYWYRQILGQKVEFLVSFYNNEISEKSEIFDDQFSVERPDGSNFTLKIRSTKLEDSAMYFCASSEMGTEQFFGPGTRLTVL.

The chain couples TRBV12-3 or TRBV12-4 to TRBJ2-3, with D uncertain. This CDR3 is built from 15 residues. Trimming left V 8 bases short and J 0 bases short, with 15 bases between. This chain's CDR3 is CASWSGRFSTDTQYF. The DNA of the CDR3 is TGTGCCAGCTGGTCGGGCCGCTTTAGCACAGATACGCAGTATTTT.

Ten or more counts support this clonotype. The V and J genes are TRBV29-1 and TRBJ1-1, with 8 bases that match TRBD1. After removal of 3 bases from V and 5 bases from J, the junction contained 5 bases not matched to a gene. This CDR3 spans 13 amino acids. CDR1 is SQVTM and CDR2 is ANQGSEA in the germline V gene. The CDR3 here is CSVDQGQGTEAFF. For the CDR3, the DNA is TGCAGCGTTGATCAAGGACAGGGAACTGAAGCTTTCTTT.

The CDR3 region is CAIHTSGPNEQFF. DNA of the CDR3: TGTGCCATCCATACTAGCGGGCCCAATGAGCAGTTCTTC. This chain connects TRBV7-9 to TRBJ2-1; TRBD2 matches at 9 bases. CDR1 is SEHNR and CDR2 is FQNEAQ in the germline V gene (reference sequence). The CDR3 has 13 residues. V was clipped by 10 bases and J by 6 bases; unmatched bases: 7.

The rearrangement joins TRBV6-2 or TRBV6-3 to TRBJ2-7; 8 bases fit TRBD2. The V and J ends lost 1 base and 7 bases, in that order; junction bases with no gene match: 15. Germline V gene data show CDR1 as MNHEY and CDR2 as SVGEGT. The CDR3 runs 17 residues. This chain's CDR3 is CASSYWTKERERREQYF. CDR3 bases: TGTGCCAGCAGTTACTGGACGAAGGAGCGGGAGCGTCGGGAGCAGTACTTC.

The chain couples TRBV5-4 to TRBJ2-5; tentatively, D is TRBD2 (5 bases). The CDR3 spans 15 residues. V was cut by 0 bases and J by 1 base, with 10 bases left in between. Germline loops: CDR1 SGHNT, CDR2 YYREEE (reference sequence). CDR3 sequence: CASSLAAGVQETQYF. CDR3 DNA sequence: TGTGCCAGCAGCTTGGCGGCCGGGGTCCAAGAGACCCAGTACTTC.